The 2 T cell receptor beta chains below come from one sample, sequenced in a study of blood T cell repertoires in COVID-19. The data were produced by immunoSEQ multiplex PCR, yet TCRdb's version contains in-frame clones alone and is incomplete. The data contain under 300,000 clones, approximately 88% of them singletons. The sequenced sample was peripheral blood. The source is a woman in her twenties or thirties with acute or convalescent COVID-19.

This clone was detected a few times. The CDR3 DNA is TGTGCCAGTAGTGCTACCTCCGGGGGGATGACTGAAGCTTTCTTT. Translating gives CASSATSGGMTEAFF. The chain carries TRBV19 and TRBJ1-1, with a tentative D call TRBD1 (5 bases). The CDR3 totals 15 residues. V lost 5 bases, J lost 5 bases, and 18 bases lay in between. Germline CDR1 and CDR2: LNHDA and SQIVND (reference sequence). Complete variable domain (other parts from reference TRBV19 and TRBJ1-1): DGGITQSPKYLFRKEGQNVTLSCEQNLNHDAMYWYRQDPGQGLRLIYYSQIVNDFQKGDIAEGYSVSREKKESFPLTVTSAQKNPTAFYLCASSATSGGMTEAFFGQGTRLTVV.

The genes are TRBV25-1 and TRBJ2-1; the match to TRBD2 covers 11 bases. This CDR3 spans 16 amino acids. From germline, CDR1 is MGHDK and CDR2 SYGVNS. Trimming at V came to 4 bases and at J to 5 bases, leaving 7 bases not matched to a gene. CDR3 loop: CASSGGTSGPHNEQFF. The CDR3 DNA follows: TGTGCCAGCAGTGGCGGGACTAGCGGACCGCACAATGAGCAGTTCTTC.